This TCR beta chain stems from a study of beta chain features in type 1 diabetes. Study summary: When patients were set against healthy donors, age, gender and cell yields were similar.

Expressed TCRB transcripts were sequenced, since all the RNA that had been isolated was reverse transcribed. Sequencing used immunoSEQ multiplex PCR; TCRdb keeps in-frame clones, though not all of them. The table shows 300,000 or so clones, with roughly an eighth occurring only once. CD4+ cells of the naive, central memory, regulatory and stem cell-like memory types were sorted via CD45RO/CCR7/CD25/CD127/CD95/CD27. Concerning this clone: Its antigen is undetermined.

Study observations and caveats: For patients, the naive, central memory and Treg TCRB repertoires appeared more alike than for healthy donors. Over-representation of high TCR-expressing cells was a possible consequence of cDNA sequencing. A moderate, significant TCRB CDR3 shortening appeared in type 1 diabetes across four CD4+ subsets.

The specimen was naive CD4+ T cells from blood. The sequence was obtained from a man aged 25 to 45 with type 1 diabetes.

CDR3 loop: CASSTGDSSYNEQFF. CDR3 DNA sequence: TGTGCCAGCTCGACAGGGGATAGCTCCTACAATGAGCAGTTCTTC. V gene TRBV28 combines with J gene TRBJ2-1; 8 bases are a match to TRBD1. The CDR3 sequence is 15 residues long. Per the germline V gene, CDR1 is MDHEN and CDR2 is SYDVKM. V trimming: 8 bases; J trimming: 0 bases; junction bases outside the gene matches: 6. Using reference TRBV28 and TRBJ2-1 for the parts outside the CDR3, the full variable domain is DVKVTQSSRYLVKRTGEKVFLECVQDMDHENMFWYRQDPGLGLRLIYFSYDVKMKEKGDIPEGYSVSREKKERFSLILESASTNQTSMYLCASSTGDSSYNEQFFGPGTRLTVL.